This is a list of T cell receptor beta chains from one sample in a study of breast tumors, draining lymph nodes, adjacent tissues. TCRdb redid the calling of the multiplex PCR reads with MiXCR, one entry per CDR3 protein. Seen here are roughly 130,000 distinct CDR3 sequences, 15% to 20% observed once, and the top ten hold over 3%. Sequenced input: axillary lymph node tissue. The receptor set was obtained from a female donor with breast cancer. Some clones in this sample may be carry-over from other donors' samples. The CDR3 runs from the conserved cysteine through the conserved F or W. Fields, in order: J gene, V gene, CDR3 protein.

>TRBJ1-4|TRBV14
CASSQRSSLVATNEKLFF
>TRBJ1-4|TRBV2
CASRIGQPNEKLFF
>TRBJ2-3|TRBV7-9
CASSLIAGATDTQYF
>TRBJ1-5|TRBV15
CATSRGLGTVPNQFQHF
>TRBJ2-7|TRBV20-1
CSAREPRREQYF
>TRBJ1-5|TRBV2
CASSTLPAGYSNQPQHF
>TRBJ1-2|TRBV5-1
CASSLARLEYGYTF
>TRBJ2-7|TRBV20-1
CSVLDRGVNEQYF
>TRBJ2-7|TRBV5-1
CASSPSLGHSYEQYF
>TRBJ1-2|TRBV7-9
CASSLSRNYGYTF
>TRBJ2-1|TRBV11-2
CASSLDLPGGFDNEQFF
>TRBJ1-4|TRBV19
CASSMSQNEKLFF
>TRBJ2-5|TRBV20-1
CSASGASGVQETQYF
>TRBJ1-5|TRBV6-5
CASSYARESNQPQHF
>TRBJ2-7|TRBV5-8
CASGSTPVYEQYF